This TCR beta chain was recovered during a study of control samples from healthy donors and cancer patients. Germline CDR1 reads LNHNV; CDR2 reads YYDKDF (reference sequence). The CDR3 has 17 residues. The ends were cut back, 5 bases at V and 5 bases at J, with 25 bases in the middle. Sequenced by immunoSEQ multiplex PCR; TCRdb stores in-frame clones only, minus some. Of some 120,000 clones listed, roughly 84% are singletons. The clonotype comes from a man aged 40-55 years in good health. This chain links TRBV15 with TRBJ2-7; D is perhaps TRBD2 (6 bases). Sequencing was carried out using blood. This CDR3 reads CATSARFGAGSLDEQYF. CDR3 DNA: TGTGCCACCAGCGCGCGATTTGGGGCGGGATCCTTGGACGAGCAGTACTTC.